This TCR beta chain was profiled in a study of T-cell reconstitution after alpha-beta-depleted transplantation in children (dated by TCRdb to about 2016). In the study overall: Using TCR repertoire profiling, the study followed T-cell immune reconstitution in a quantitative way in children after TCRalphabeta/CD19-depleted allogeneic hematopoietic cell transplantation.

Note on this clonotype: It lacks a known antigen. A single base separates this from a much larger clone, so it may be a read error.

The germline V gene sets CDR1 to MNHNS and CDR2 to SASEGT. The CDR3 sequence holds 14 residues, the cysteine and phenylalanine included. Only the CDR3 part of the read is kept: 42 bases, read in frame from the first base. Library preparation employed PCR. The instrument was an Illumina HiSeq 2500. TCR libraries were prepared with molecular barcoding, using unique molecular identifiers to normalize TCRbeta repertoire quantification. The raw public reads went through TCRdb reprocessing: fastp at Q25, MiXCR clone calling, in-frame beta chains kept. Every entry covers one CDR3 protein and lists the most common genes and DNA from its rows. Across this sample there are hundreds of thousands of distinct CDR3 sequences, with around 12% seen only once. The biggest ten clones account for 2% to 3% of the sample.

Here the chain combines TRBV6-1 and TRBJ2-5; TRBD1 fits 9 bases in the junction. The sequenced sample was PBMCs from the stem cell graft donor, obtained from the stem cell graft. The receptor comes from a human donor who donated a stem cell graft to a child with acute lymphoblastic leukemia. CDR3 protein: CAGSPTGGQETQYF. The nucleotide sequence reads TGTGCCGGCAGCCCGACAGGGGGGCAAGAGACCCAGTACTTC.